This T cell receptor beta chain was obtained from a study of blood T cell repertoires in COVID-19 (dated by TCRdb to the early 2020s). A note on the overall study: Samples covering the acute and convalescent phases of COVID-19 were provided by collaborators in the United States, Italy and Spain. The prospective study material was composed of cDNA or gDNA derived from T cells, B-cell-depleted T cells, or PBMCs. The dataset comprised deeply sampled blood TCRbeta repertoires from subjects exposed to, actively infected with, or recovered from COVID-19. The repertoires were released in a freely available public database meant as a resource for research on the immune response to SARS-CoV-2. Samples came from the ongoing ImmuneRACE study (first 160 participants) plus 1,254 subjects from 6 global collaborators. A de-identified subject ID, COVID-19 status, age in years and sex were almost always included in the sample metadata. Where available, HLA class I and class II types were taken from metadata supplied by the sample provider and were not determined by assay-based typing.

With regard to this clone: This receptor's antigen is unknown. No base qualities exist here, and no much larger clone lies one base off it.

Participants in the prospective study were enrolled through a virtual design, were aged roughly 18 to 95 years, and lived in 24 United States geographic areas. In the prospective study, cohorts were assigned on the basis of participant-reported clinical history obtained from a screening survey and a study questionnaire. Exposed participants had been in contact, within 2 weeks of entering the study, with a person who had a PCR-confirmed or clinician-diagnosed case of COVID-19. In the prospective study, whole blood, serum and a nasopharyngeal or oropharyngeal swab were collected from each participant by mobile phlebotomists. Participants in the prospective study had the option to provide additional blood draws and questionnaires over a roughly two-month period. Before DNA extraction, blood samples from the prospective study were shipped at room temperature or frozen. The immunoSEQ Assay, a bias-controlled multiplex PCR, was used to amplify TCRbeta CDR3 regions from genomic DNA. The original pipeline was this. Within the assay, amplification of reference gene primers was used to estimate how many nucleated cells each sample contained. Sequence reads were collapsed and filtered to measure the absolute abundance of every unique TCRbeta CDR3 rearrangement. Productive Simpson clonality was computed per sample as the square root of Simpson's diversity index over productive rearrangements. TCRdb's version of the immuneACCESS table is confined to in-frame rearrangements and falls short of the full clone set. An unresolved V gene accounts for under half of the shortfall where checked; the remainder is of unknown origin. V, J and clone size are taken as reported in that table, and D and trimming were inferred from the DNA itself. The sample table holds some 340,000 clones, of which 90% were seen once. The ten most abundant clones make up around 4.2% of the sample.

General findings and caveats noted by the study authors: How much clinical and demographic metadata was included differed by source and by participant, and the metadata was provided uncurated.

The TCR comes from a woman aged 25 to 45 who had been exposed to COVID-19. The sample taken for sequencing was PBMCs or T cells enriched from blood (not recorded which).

The CDR3 protein: CASSVAAGDNTEAFF. DNA sequence: TGTGCCAGCAGCGTAGCGGCAGGGGACAACACTGAAGCTTTCTTT. Rearrangement joined TRBV9 to TRBJ1-1; the D region possibly corresponds to TRBD1 (6 bases align). Including cysteine and phenylalanine, the CDR3 has 15 amino acids. Here the CDR3 DNA is all that survives: 45 bases in frame from base 1. Based on the germline V gene, the CDR1 and CDR2 sequences are SGDLS and YYNGEE. The trim is 0 bases for V and 2 bases for J, with a gap of 11 bases between the germline ends.